What follows is one T cell receptor beta chain and its context. Its antigen is still unknown. As part of library construction, unique molecular identifiers were attached to individual cDNA molecules. TCRdb re-derived calls from the 5' RACE reads in MiXCR, one entry per CDR3 protein. Altogether about 57,000 distinct CDR3 sequences are present, 10% to 15% being singletons, with the ten largest covering about 4.7%. This specimen comes from a study of early T cells in non-severe SARS-CoV-2 infection. Study details: Chains were not paired, and sequencing was done on bulk RNA from unsorted whole blood.

Study-level results: The study's VDJdb matching favored anti-spike CD8 responses and missed private and CD4 specificities.

CDR1 is MNHEY and CDR2 is SMNVEV in the germline V gene (reference sequence). The CDR3 runs 15 residues. V gave up 5 bases and J gave up 2 bases, with 16 bases separating them. The sequenced sample consisted of whole blood. This chain connects TRBV27 to TRBJ2-7; D is undetermined. The sequence was obtained from an adult who was a healthcare worker with PCR-confirmed SARS-CoV-2 infection or an uninfected control (not recorded which). The CDR3 DNA sequence: TGTGCCAGCAGTCCTAACGACGGACGCCCCTACGAGCAGTACTTC. It translates to CASSPNDGRPYEQYF.